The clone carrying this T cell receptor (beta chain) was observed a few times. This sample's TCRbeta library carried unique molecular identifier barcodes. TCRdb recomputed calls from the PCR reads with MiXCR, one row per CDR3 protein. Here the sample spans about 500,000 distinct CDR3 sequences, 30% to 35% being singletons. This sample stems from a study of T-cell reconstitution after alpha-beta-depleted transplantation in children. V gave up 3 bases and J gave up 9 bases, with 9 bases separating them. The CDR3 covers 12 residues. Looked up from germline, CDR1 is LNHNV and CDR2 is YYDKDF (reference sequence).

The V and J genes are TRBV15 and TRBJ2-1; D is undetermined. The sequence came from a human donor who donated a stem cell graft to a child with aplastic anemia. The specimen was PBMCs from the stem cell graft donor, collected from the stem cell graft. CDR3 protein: CATSSANSEQFF. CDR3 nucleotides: TGTGCCACCAGCAGTGCGAACAGTGAGCAGTTCTTC.